The 28 T cell receptor beta chains below were found in one sample sequenced in a study of radiation and T cells in renal cell carcinoma. This sample's time point: blood 2 weeks post-SBRT. The treatment: 15 Gy SBRT to primary tumor, nephrectomy 4 weeks later. The protocol was immunoSEQ multiplex PCR, while the TCRdb copy is restricted to in-frame clones and leaves out a portion. The sample lists some 80,000 clones; around 85% were seen once. The source was blood, collected from a patient whose treatment included radiotherapy and nephrectomy. The origin of the receptors is a woman in her forties or fifties with renal cell carcinoma.

The J gene is TRBJ2-1, the V gene TRBV4-3, with 9 positions matching TRBD2. This CDR3 is 16 amino acids long. Unmatched junction bases numbered 6, after V lost 0 bases and J lost 6 bases. Germline CDR1 and CDR2: LGHNA and YSLEER. CDR3 loop: CASSQDLSSGSNEQFF. CDR3 sequence (DNA): TGCGCCAGCAGCCAAGATCTTAGTAGCGGGAGCAATGAGCAGTTCTTC.

The V and J genes are TRBV11-2 and TRBJ1-1; D call uncertain. The CDR3 length is 13 residues. In germline, CDR1 is SGHAT, CDR2 FQNNGV. V lost 4 bases to trimming and J lost 6 bases, with 12 bases between them. The CDR3 DNA reads as TGTGCCAGCAGCTACTGGGGTGGCGCTGAAGCTTTCTTT. Amino acids: CASSYWGGAEAFF. Full variable domain (rest looked up from reference TRBV11-2 and TRBJ1-1): EAGVAQSPRYKIIEKRQSVAFWCNPISGHATLYWYQQILGQGPKLLIQFQNNGVVDDSQLPKDRFSAERLKGVDSTLKIQPAKLEDSAVYLCASSYWGGAEAFFGQGTRLTVV.

This clone has just one count. The J gene is TRBJ1-2, the V gene TRBV7-9; a possible D gene is TRBD1 (6 bases). Germline-derived CDR1 and CDR2 are SEHNR and FQNEAQ (reference sequence). The CDR3 contains 15 residues. Trimming shortened V by 1 base and J by 8 bases, and 17 bases separated the two germline ends. Here the CDR3 DNA reads TGTGCCAGCAGCTTAGTTGGGGGCCCCGTCAGCGGCTACACCTTC. Translated, it gives CASSLVGGPVSGYTF.

This clone has more than one count but fewer than ten. The V call is TRBV6-1, the J call TRBJ1-5; the D is unclear. Germline assignment: CDR1 MNHNS and CDR2 SASEGT. Trimming shortened V by 0 bases and J by 7 bases, and 13 bases separated the two germline ends. CDR3 length equals 15 residues. CDR3 residues: CASSEARSEPQPQHF. The CDR3 DNA follows: TGTGCCAGCAGTGAAGCTCGGTCAGAACCACAGCCCCAGCATTTT.

The J gene is TRBJ2-7, the V gene TRBV10-3; 7 bases line up with TRBD1. The CDR3 has 14 amino acids. Germline trimming cut 11 bases from V and 3 bases from J; bases unmatched to any gene: 13. Germline lookup yields CDR1 ENHRY and CDR2 SYGVKD. The CDR3 DNA reads TGTGCCGCCCAACCCCGGGACAGTATCTACGAGCAGTACTTC. Protein: CAAQPRDSIYEQYF.

The genes are TRBV28 and TRBJ2-3; 10 bases agree with TRBD2. V was pared by 1 base and J by 3 bases, with 7 bases of the junction left unmatched. This CDR3 has 17 amino acids. Germline V gene sequence: CDR1 MDHEN, CDR2 SYDVKM. DNA for the CDR3: TGTGCCAGCAGTTTATACTCTAGCGGGAGTATTACAGATACGCAGTATTTT. As protein: CASSLYSSGSITDTQYF.

For this clone: Other nucleotide sequences from this sample produce the same CDR3. The genes are TRBV6-6 and TRBJ2-1; D is uncertain. Germline V CDR1 and CDR2: MNHNY, SVGAGI (reference sequence). The CDR3 spans 14 residues. V was cut by 9 bases and J by 0 bases, with 12 bases left in between. Written as DNA, the CDR3 is TGTGCCAGTTTCCTGGGCAGCTCCTACAATGAGCAGTTCTTC. It yields the protein CASFLGSSYNEQFF.

This chain connects TRBV6-1 to TRBJ2-5; D possibly corresponds to TRBD2 (6 bases). The length of the CDR3 is 13 residues. Germline CDR1 and CDR2: MNHNS and SASEGT. The V and J ends lost 6 bases and 3 bases respectively, with 11 bases between them. The CDR3 protein is CASRWTGEETQYF. In DNA form, the CDR3 reads TGTGCCAGCAGGTGGACGGGAGAAGAGACCCAGTACTTC.

The V call is TRBV5-6, the J call TRBJ1-1; 11 nucleotides line up with TRBD1. The CDR3 has 19 residues. V dropped 0 bases and J dropped 0; count of bases not matched to a gene: 10. Germline loops: CDR1 SGHDT, CDR2 YYEEEE. Written as DNA, the CDR3 is TGTGCCAGCAGCTTGGCGGGGACAGGGGGACTCACAATGAACACTGAAGCTTTCTTT. It translates to CASSLAGTGGLTMNTEAFF.

Comments on this clone: An end of the junction differs from the germline gene, which may be a read error. The rearrangement uses TRBV5-6 and TRBJ1-1, with TRBD1 matching over 9 bases. The CDR3 has 14 residues. The germline CDR1 and CDR2 sequences are SGHDT and YYEEEE. Here the CDR3 reads CASSRDRVNTEAFF. In DNA, the CDR3 is TGTGCCAGCAGCCGGGACAGGGTGAATACTGAAGCTTTCTTT.

The chain combines TRBV5-4 with TRBJ1-3, with 9 bases fitting TRBD1. V was clipped by 4 bases and J by 4 bases; unmatched bases: 9. This CDR3 is 16 amino acids long. Germline V gene sequence: CDR1 SGHNT, CDR2 YYREEE (reference sequence). CDR3 protein: CASSLRDRASGNTIYF. CDR3 nucleotides: TGTGCCAGCAGCCTCCGGGACAGGGCTTCGGGAAACACCATATATTTT.

This clone has a handful of counts. This sequence joins TRBV9 and TRBJ1-1, with unresolved D. V was cut by 4 bases and J by 1 base, with 8 bases left in between. The CDR3 loop spans 13 amino acids. The germline gives CDR1 SGDLS, CDR2 YYNGEE. Here the CDR3 reads CASSSGENTEAFF. As DNA, the CDR3 is TGTGCCAGCAGCTCCGGGGAGAACACTGAAGCTTTCTTT.

The V and J genes are TRBV28 and TRBJ2-7, with D unresolved. V was pared by 10 bases and J by 7 bases, with 14 bases between. The CDR3 covers 11 residues. CDR1 is MDHEN and CDR2 is SYDVKM in the germline V gene. The CDR3 is CATLRFQEQYF. The CDR3 DNA is TGTGCCACCCTCCGTTTTCAAGAGCAGTACTTC. The variable domain in full, with the rest retrieved from reference TRBV28 and TRBJ2-7, is DVKVTQSSRYLVKRTGEKVFLECVQDMDHENMFWYRQDPGLGLRLIYFSYDVKMKEKGDIPEGYSVSREKKERFSLILESASTNQTSMYLCATLRFQEQYFGPGTRLTVT.

The V gene is TRBV4-1, the J gene TRBJ2-2; D remains unclear. The germline gives CDR1 MGHRA, CDR2 YSYEKL. Trimming took off 0 bases at V and 4 bases at J, with 12 bases between the two ends. The CDR3 is 16 residues long. This chain's CDR3 is CASSQDSSRSTGELFF. CDR3 nucleotide sequence: TGCGCCAGCAGCCAAGACTCCTCTCGTAGCACCGGGGAGCTGTTTTTT.

The rearrangement links TRBV7-2 to TRBJ2-7, with D unclear. V was clipped by 1 base and J by 1 base, with 8 bases between them. Germline loops: CDR1 SGHTA, CDR2 FQGNSA. CDR3 length: 14 amino acids. The CDR3 protein is CASSLVFGSYEQYF. The CDR3 region has the DNA TGTGCCAGCAGCTTAGTTTTTGGTTCCTACGAGCAGTACTTC.

CDR3 protein: CASSLLGGSGYTF. The CDR3 DNA is TGTGCCAGCAGTTTACTAGGGGGAAGTGGCTACACCTTC. The rearrangement uses TRBV28 and TRBJ1-2, with D possibly being TRBD1 (6 bases). V lost 2 bases and J 7 bases, leaving 11 bases between the germline ends. The germline CDR1 and CDR2 sequences are MDHEN and SYDVKM. CDR3 length equals 13 residues.

This clone was counted once. The V and J genes are TRBV11-2 and TRBJ2-7; D gene ambiguous. Looked up from germline, CDR1 is SGHAT and CDR2 is FQNNGV. Trimming left V 4 bases short and J 5 bases short, with 9 bases between. The CDR3 has 12 amino acids. The CDR3 loop reads CASSWAADEQYF. DNA for the CDR3: TGTGCCAGCAGCTGGGCCGCGGACGAGCAGTACTTC. Full variable domain (rest looked up from reference TRBV11-2 and TRBJ2-7): EAGVAQSPRYKIIEKRQSVAFWCNPISGHATLYWYQQILGQGPKLLIQFQNNGVVDDSQLPKDRFSAERLKGVDSTLKIQPAKLEDSAVYLCASSWAADEQYFGPGTRLTVT.

The chain carries TRBV27 and TRBJ2-5, with TRBD2 as a possible D gene (5 bases). This CDR3 has 15 amino acids. CDR1 and CDR2 from the germline V gene are MNHEY and SMNVEV (reference sequence). V was shortened by 5 bases and J by 7 bases, with 20 bases between the two germline ends. The CDR3 loop reads CASSPYPGIVGTQYF. The CDR3 DNA is TGTGCCAGCAGTCCATACCCCGGGATAGTGGGGACCCAGTACTTC.

This chain connects TRBV29-1 to TRBJ1-1, with a tentative D call TRBD1 (5 bases). CDR3 length equals 12 residues. The germline V gene encodes CDR1 SQVTM and CDR2 ANQGSEA. V lost 5 bases to trimming and J lost 5 bases, with 12 bases between them. CDR3 DNA sequence: TGCAGCGTTAGGGGTGGCATGACTGAAGCTTTCTTT. Residues: CSVRGGMTEAFF.

The genes are TRBV6-6 and TRBJ1-2; 9 nucleotides match TRBD1. V gave up 5 bases and J gave up 5 bases; unmatched junction bases: 12. Per germline, CDR1 MNHNY and CDR2 SVGAGI (reference sequence). The CDR3 length is 16 residues. For the CDR3, the DNA is TGTGCCAGCAGTAACATCGGACAGGGGTTACCATATGGCTACACCTTC. This sequence encodes CASSNIGQGLPYGYTF.

This clone was counted once. This chain uses TRBV28 with TRBJ1-1, with TRBD1 as a possible D gene (5 bases). Germline CDR1 is MDHEN and CDR2 is SYDVKM. The CDR3 spans 15 residues. V lost 7 bases and J lost 0, with 15 bases in between. The CDR3 DNA reads as TGTGCCAGCACCACTATAGGGACGGTGAACACTGAAGCTTTCTTT. This translates into CASTTIGTVNTEAFF.

This clone was seen just once. The V gene is TRBV27, the J gene TRBJ2-1, with D uncertain. Per the germline V gene, CDR1 is MNHEY and CDR2 is SMNVEV (reference sequence). The length of the CDR3 is 12 residues. V shed 5 bases and J shed 11 bases, with 13 bases lying between them. The CDR3 DNA is TGTGCCAGCAGTCCAACAGATGAGAAGCAGTTCTTC. Residues: CASSPTDEKQFF.

This chain uses TRBV5-1 with TRBJ2-2, with 7 positions matching TRBD1. The trim removed 4 bases at V and 5 bases at J, leaving 14 bases unmatched. This CDR3 comprises 17 residues. From germline, CDR1 is SGHRS and CDR2 YFSETQ. The CDR3 bases are TGCGCCAGCAGCGATGATCCTCACAGGGGAAGGACCGGGGAGCTGTTTTTT. This encodes CASSDDPHRGRTGELFF.

The chain carries TRBV19 and TRBJ2-7, with D perhaps TRBD2 (6 bases). V lost 6 bases, J lost 3 bases, and 9 bases lay in between. The CDR3 has 12 amino acids. Per the germline V gene, CDR1 is LNHDA and CDR2 is SQIVND (reference sequence). For the CDR3, the DNA is TGTGCCAGTAGCGGGGGATACTACGAGCAGTACTTC. Residues: CASSGGYYEQYF.

This clone has more than one count but fewer than ten. The rearrangement joins TRBV4-3 to TRBJ2-5; D is uncertain. This CDR3 is built from 15 residues. Trimming shortened V by 0 bases and J by 0 bases, and 8 bases separated the two germline ends. Germline lookup yields CDR1 LGHNA and CDR2 YSLEER. The DNA of the CDR3 is TGCGCCAGCAGCCAAGAATATCGGGACCAAGAGACCCAGTACTTC. Its protein product is CASSQEYRDQETQYF.

The chain carries TRBV7-2 and TRBJ2-7, with a weak D call TRBD2 (6 bases). The germline V gene has CDR1 SGHTA and CDR2 FQGNSA. Deletions cut 1 base from V and 0 bases from J, with 13 bases between. The CDR3 extends over 16 amino acids. The DNA for the CDR3 is TGTGCCAGCAGCTTAGTCGCGGGATTCAACTCCTACGAGCAGTACTTC. Amino acids: CASSLVAGFNSYEQYF. Looking up the rest from reference TRBV7-2 and TRBJ2-7 gives the full variable domain: GAGVSQSPSNKVTEKGKDVELRCDPISGHTALYWYRQSLGQGLEFLIYFQGNSAPDKSGLPSDRFSAERTGGSVSTLTIQRTQQEDSAVYLCASSLVAGFNSYEQYFGPGTRLTVT.

This sequence joins TRBV7-2 and TRBJ2-5; tentatively, D is TRBD2 (6 bases). Per germline, CDR1 SGHTA and CDR2 FQGNSA. V was trimmed by 5 bases and J by 1 base, leaving 17 bases between them. There are 16 residues in the CDR3. CDR3 loop: CASSPSGGGIQETQYF. The CDR3 DNA reads as TGTGCCAGCAGCCCTTCGGGTGGGGGGATCCAAGAGACCCAGTACTTC.

The chain combines TRBV5-1 with TRBJ2-1; no reliable D call. The CDR3 runs to 14 residues. The germline V and J ends were trimmed by 2 bases and 4 bases, with 10 bases remaining between them. Per the germline V gene, CDR1 is SGHRS and CDR2 is YFSETQ. CDR3 in DNA: TGCGCCAGCAGCTTCGACCTGGGGTACAATGAGCAGTTCTTC. It yields the protein CASSFDLGYNEQFF.